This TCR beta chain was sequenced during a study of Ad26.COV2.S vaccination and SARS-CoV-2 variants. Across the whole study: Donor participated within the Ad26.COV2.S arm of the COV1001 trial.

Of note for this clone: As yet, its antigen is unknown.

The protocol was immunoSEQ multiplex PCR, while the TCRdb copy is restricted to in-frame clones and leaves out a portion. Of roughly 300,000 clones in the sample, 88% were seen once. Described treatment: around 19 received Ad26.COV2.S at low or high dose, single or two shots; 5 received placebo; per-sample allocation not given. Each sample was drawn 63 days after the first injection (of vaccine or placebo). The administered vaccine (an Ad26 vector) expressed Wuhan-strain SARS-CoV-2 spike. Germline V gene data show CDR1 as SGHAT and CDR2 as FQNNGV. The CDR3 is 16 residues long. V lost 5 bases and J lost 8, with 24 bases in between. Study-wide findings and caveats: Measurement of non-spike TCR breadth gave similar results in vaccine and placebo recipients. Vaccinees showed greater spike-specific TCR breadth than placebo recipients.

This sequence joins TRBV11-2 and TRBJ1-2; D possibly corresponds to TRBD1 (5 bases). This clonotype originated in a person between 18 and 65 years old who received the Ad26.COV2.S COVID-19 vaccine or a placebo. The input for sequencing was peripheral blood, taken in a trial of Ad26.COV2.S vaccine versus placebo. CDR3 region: CASSARLRDQDKGYTF. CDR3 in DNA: TGTGCCAGCAGCGCCCGGCTCAGGGATCAGGATAAAGGCTACACCTTC.